A single sample is the source of the 26 T cell receptor beta chains below, sequenced in a study of early T cells in non-severe SARS-CoV-2 infection. A single record per CDR3 protein comes from TCRdb applying MiXCR to the 5' RACE reads. The table shows around 50,000 distinct CDR3 sequences, with 9.5% to 15% occurring only once. Sequences were obtained from whole blood. These receptors originate from an adult who was a healthcare worker with PCR-confirmed SARS-CoV-2 infection or an uninfected control (not recorded which).

This clonotype was picked up many times. The chain joins TRBV3-1 to TRBJ2-7; D uncertain. This CDR3 comprises 11 residues. The V and J ends lost 5 bases and 0 bases respectively, with 2 bases between them. Germline V gene sequence: CDR1 LGHDT, CDR2 YNNKEL (reference sequence). DNA for the CDR3: TGTGCCAGCAGCACCTCCTACGAGCAGTACTTC. This translates into CASSTSYEQYF.

J is TRBJ1-6 and V is TRBV7-6, with TRBD1 matching over 9 bases. The junction had 4 bases not matched to a gene; V was cut back by 4 bases and J by 3 bases. The CDR3 covers 16 residues. From germline, CDR1 is SGHVS and CDR2 FNYEAQ. DNA for the CDR3: TGTGCCAGCAGCTCACAGGGGGCTGGCTATAATTCACCCCTCCACTTT. This encodes CASSSQGAGYNSPLHF.

To note about this clonotype: A much larger clone differs by one base, so this may be a read error. The chain has TRBV20-1 and TRBJ1-2; TRBD1 agrees at 7 bases. This CDR3 contains 16 residues. With V trimmed by 0 bases and J by 2 bases, 9 bases remained unmatched. Germline CDR1 DFQATT, CDR2 SNEGSKA (reference sequence). The CDR3 DNA sequence: TGCAGTGCTAGAGATAAAGTGGGGGACAGAAACTATGGCTACACCTTC. It codes for CSARDKVGDRNYGYTF.

V and J are TRBV27 and TRBJ2-1, with 9 bases that match TRBD2. The CDR3 totals 16 residues. V lost 5 bases, J lost 6 bases, and 11 bases stayed unmatched. The germline V gene has CDR1 MNHEY and CDR2 SMNVEV (reference sequence). The CDR3 coding sequence is TGTGCCAGCAGTCCCCGACGGCTAGCGGGAACCAATGAGCAGTTCTTC. Its translation is CASSPRRLAGTNEQFF.

This clonotype has ten or more counts. This chain connects TRBV20-1 to TRBJ2-3; 9 bases map to TRBD1. Trimming removed 6 bases from V and 2 bases from J; junction bases left unmatched: 6. This CDR3 comprises 14 residues. CDR1 is DFQATT and CDR2 is SNEGSKA in the germline V gene (reference sequence). For the CDR3, the DNA is TGCAGTGCCGCGCGGGACAGGGTCACAGATACGCAGTATTTT. It is translated as CSAARDRVTDTQYF.

At least ten counts were recorded for this clonotype. This chain uses TRBV11-2 with TRBJ2-3; no clear D gene. Trimming removed 6 bases at V and 2 bases at J, with 9 bases between. The CDR3 has 13 amino acids. Germline V lookup: CDR1 SGHAT, CDR2 FQNNGV. Here the CDR3 DNA reads TGTGCCAGCAGTTCCACACTCACAGATACGCAGTATTTT. As protein: CASSSTLTDTQYF.

This clonotype has only a few counts. This rearrangement joins TRBV9 to TRBJ1-2, with D unclear. V dropped 4 bases and J dropped 5 bases, with 15 bases sitting between them. The CDR3 runs to 14 residues. Germline V CDR1 and CDR2: SGDLS, YYNGEE. The DNA for the CDR3 is TGTGCCAGCAGCTCGGGAGCCGGGAGGTATGGCTACACCTTC. Its translation is CASSSGAGRYGYTF.

On this clonotype itself: At one of its ends the junction is not consistent with the germline gene, which may arise from a read error. This chain's CDR3 is CASSVRRRF. CDR3 DNA: TGTGCCAGCAGCGTCCGTAGGCGCTTC. The V call is TRBV9, the J call TRBJ2-7; D not resolved. Germline V gene lookup returns CDR1 SGDLS and CDR2 YYNGEE. CDR3 length: 9 amino acids.

There are many counts of this clonotype. The chain uses TRBV7-6 and TRBJ2-7; no definite D call. From germline, CDR1 is SGHVS and CDR2 FNYEAQ. Trimming removed 6 bases from V and 3 bases from J, with 9 bases in between. The CDR3 has 12 amino acids. In DNA, the CDR3 is TGTGCCAGCAGTTCGATGGGCTACGAGCAGTACTTC. This encodes CASSSMGYEQYF.

The sample holds a few counts of this clonotype. The chain is built from TRBV10-3 and TRBJ2-4, with TRBD2 as a possible D gene (5 bases). Deletions cut 6 bases from V and 8 bases from J, with 14 bases between. This CDR3 comprises 13 residues. Per germline, CDR1 ENHRY and CDR2 SYGVKD. CDR3 coding DNA: TGTGCCATCAGCAGCGGACCCGGGGACATTCAGTACTTC. Translation gives CAISSGPGDIQYF.

This clonotype was picked up many times. This chain uses TRBV20-1 with TRBJ1-5; TRBD1 aligns across 10 bases. CDR1 is DFQATT and CDR2 is SNEGSKA in the germline V gene (reference sequence). The CDR3 is 16 residues long. The J segment lost 3 bases and the V segment lost 2 bases, leaving 7 bases of the junction unmatched. The CDR3 reads CSARPRTGGFNQPQHF. The CDR3 DNA reads TGCAGTGCTAGACCCCGGACAGGGGGTTTCAATCAGCCCCAGCATTTT.

In this sample, this clonotype turned up a few times. The chain carries TRBV6-1 and TRBJ1-5; 9 nucleotides align to TRBD1. Germline lookup yields CDR1 MNHNS and CDR2 SASEGT. Trimming cost V 5 bases and J 6 bases; bases outside gene matches: 11. The CDR3 runs to 16 residues. The DNA of the CDR3 is TGTGCCAGCAGTCCGGGGGGGACAGGGCTAGCTCAGCCCCAGCATTTT. It specifies CASSPGGTGLAQPQHF.

This chain uses TRBV9 with TRBJ1-2; D remains ambiguous. Germline lookup yields CDR1 SGDLS and CDR2 YYNGEE. This CDR3 is 14 amino acids long. Trimming took 0 bases from V and 8 from J, leaving 14 bases between them. The CDR3 DNA reads TGTGCCAGCAGCGTAGAGGGCCCAGCGGGAGGCTACACCTTC. This codes for CASSVEGPAGGYTF.

This clonotype was counted many times. V gene TRBV28 combines with J gene TRBJ2-7, with a weak D call TRBD1 (6 bases). V was pared by 7 bases and J by 3 bases, with 22 bases between. The CDR3 sequence is 16 residues long. Germline V gene lookup returns CDR1 MDHEN and CDR2 SYDVKM. CDR3 nucleotides: TGTGCCAGCAATTCGATCTACCAGGGGTTGAGCTACGAGCAGTACTTC. Translated: CASNSIYQGLSYEQYF.

This clonotype was seen at least ten times. This chain uses TRBV7-9 with TRBJ1-2; 9 nucleotides agree with TRBD1. From germline, CDR1 is SEHNR and CDR2 FQNEAQ (reference sequence). The CDR3 extends over 15 amino acids. Losses at the gene ends were 5 bases for V and 2 bases for J; bases not matched to a gene: 6. CDR3 sequence: CASSPRTGVNYGYTF. CDR3 in DNA: TGTGCCAGCAGCCCACGGACAGGGGTAAACTATGGCTACACCTTC. Full variable domain (outside the CDR3, taken from reference TRBV7-9 and TRBJ1-2): DTGVSQNPRHKITKRGQNVTFRCDPISEHNRLYWYRQTLGQGPEFLTYFQNEAQLEKSRLLSDRFSAERPKGSFSTLEIQRTEQGDSAMYLCASSPRTGVNYGYTFGSGTRLTVV.

V and J are TRBV5-1 and TRBJ2-1; 13 nucleotides agree with TRBD2. The CDR3 is 15 residues long. Germline CDR1 and CDR2: SGHRS and YFSETQ. Losses at the gene ends were 0 bases for V and 8 bases for J; bases not matched to a gene: 2. The CDR3 protein is CASSLGLAGGHEQFF. Here the CDR3 DNA reads TGCGCCAGCAGCTTGGGACTAGCGGGAGGCCATGAGCAGTTCTTC.

This clonotype appeared many times. V gene TRBV3-1 combines with J gene TRBJ2-7; 7 positions match TRBD2. The CDR3 has 14 amino acids. The V and J ends lost 4 bases and 6 bases, in that order; junction bases with no gene match: 9. Germline V gene sequence: CDR1 LGHDT, CDR2 YNNKEL (reference sequence). The CDR3 DNA follows: TGTGCCAGCAGCCTGGGGACTACCAAGGTCGAGCAGTACTTC. It is translated as CASSLGTTKVEQYF.

This clonotype was found many times. The chain carries TRBV6-1 and TRBJ2-1; no clear D. Germline CDR1 and CDR2: MNHNS and SASEGT. The CDR3 length is 12 residues. Deletions cut 6 bases from V and 5 bases from J, with 8 bases between. In nucleotides, the CDR3 is TGTGCCAGCAGGGCGGCTGACAATGAGCAGTTCTTC. It is translated as CASRAADNEQFF.

The sample holds many counts of this clonotype. The chain couples TRBV7-8 to TRBJ2-3, with TRBD2 identical over 14 bases. This CDR3 is built from 16 residues. Germline V gene data show CDR1 as SGHVS and CDR2 as FQNEAQ. J was trimmed by 3 bases and V by 3 bases; bases with no gene match: 2. CDR3 in amino acids: CASSLGLAGVTDTQYF. The CDR3 DNA follows: TGTGCCAGCAGCTTGGGACTAGCGGGAGTGACAGATACGCAGTATTTT.

This clonotype was picked up a small number of times. The chain is built from TRBV24-1 and TRBJ2-1; TRBD2 agrees at 7 bases. Germline V CDR1 and CDR2: KGHDR, SFDVKD. The CDR3 has 16 residues. The trim removed 5 bases at V and 0 bases at J, leaving 6 bases unmatched. CDR3 loop: CATSGLAAVSYNEQFF. The CDR3 coding sequence is TGTGCCACCAGTGGGCTAGCGGCTGTCTCCTACAATGAGCAGTTCTTC.

There are many counts of this clonotype. The chain is built from TRBV28 and TRBJ2-7; D might be TRBD1 or TRBD2, each matching 5 bases. V was cut by 4 bases and J by 1 base, with 14 bases left in between. CDR1 MDHEN and CDR2 SYDVKM come from the germline V gene. This CDR3 is built from 15 residues. DNA for the CDR3: TGTGCCAGCAGTTCGCCGGGACGGACATCCTACGAGCAGTACTTC. This translates into CASSSPGRTSYEQYF.

The table lists this clonotype with many counts. The chain is built from TRBV28 and TRBJ2-6, with D uncertain. Trimming removed 2 bases from V and 3 bases from J, with 2 bases in between. CDR1 and CDR2 (germline): MDHEN, SYDVKM. The CDR3 sequence is 13 residues long. The CDR3 spells CASSLNGANVLTF. DNA of the CDR3: TGTGCCAGCAGTTTAAATGGGGCCAACGTCCTGACTTTC.

There are a few counts of this clonotype. The chain employs TRBV6-5 and TRBJ2-1; D might be TRBD1 or TRBD2, each matching 5 bases. Germline V gene data show CDR1 as MNHEY and CDR2 as SVGAGI. This CDR3 has 16 amino acids. With 0 bases removed from V and 0 bases from J, the gap between germline ends came to 9 bases. The CDR3 spells CASSYSSGHSYNEQFF. The CDR3 DNA reads as TGTGCCAGCAGTTACTCCAGCGGACACTCCTACAATGAGCAGTTCTTC.

This clonotype was observed a handful of times. This chain connects TRBV5-4 to TRBJ2-3, with 9 bases matching TRBD2. CDR1 is SGHNT, CDR2 YYREEE, per germline (reference sequence). V lost 4 bases, J lost 5 bases, and 11 bases stayed unmatched. This CDR3 comprises 16 residues. The CDR3 reads CASSEPGAGGRDTQYF. Here the CDR3 DNA reads TGTGCCAGCAGCGAGCCAGGGGCGGGAGGGCGAGATACGCAGTATTTT.

V gene TRBV28 combines with J gene TRBJ2-3; D ambiguous. CDR1 is MDHEN, CDR2 SYDVKM, per germline. Trimming removed 5 bases at V and 0 bases at J, with 18 bases between. This CDR3 is 17 amino acids long. CDR3 protein: CASSPSTRVSSTDTQYF. The CDR3 nucleotides read TGTGCCAGCAGTCCCTCCACAAGAGTATCTAGCACAGATACGCAGTATTTT.

This clonotype showed up many times. This chain links TRBV7-2 with TRBJ2-3; D ambiguous. Germline V gene lookup returns CDR1 SGHTA and CDR2 FQGNSA. With 4 bases removed from V and 4 bases from J, the gap between germline ends came to 12 bases. The CDR3 is 14 amino acids. DNA for the CDR3: TGTGCCAGCAGCTCTGCCGGGTTCTCAGATACGCAGTATTTT. Encoded protein: CASSSAGFSDTQYF.